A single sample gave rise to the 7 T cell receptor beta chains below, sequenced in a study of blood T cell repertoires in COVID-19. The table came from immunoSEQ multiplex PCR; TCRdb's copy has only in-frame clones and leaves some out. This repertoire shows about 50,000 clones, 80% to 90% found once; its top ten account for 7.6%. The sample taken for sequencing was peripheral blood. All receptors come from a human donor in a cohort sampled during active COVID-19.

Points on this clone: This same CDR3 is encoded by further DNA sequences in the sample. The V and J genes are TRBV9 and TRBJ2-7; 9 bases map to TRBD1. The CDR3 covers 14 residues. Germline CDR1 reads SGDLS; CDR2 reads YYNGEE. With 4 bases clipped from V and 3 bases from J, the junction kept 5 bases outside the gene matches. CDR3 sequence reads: CASSTGQGLYEQYF. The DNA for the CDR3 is TGTGCCAGCAGCACGGGACAGGGACTCTACGAGCAGTACTTC.

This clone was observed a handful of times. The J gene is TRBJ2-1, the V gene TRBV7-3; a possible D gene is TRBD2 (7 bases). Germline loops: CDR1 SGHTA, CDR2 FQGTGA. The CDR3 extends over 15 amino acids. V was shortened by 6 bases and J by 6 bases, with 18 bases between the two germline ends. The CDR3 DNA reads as TGTGCCAGCAGTGGGGGGGCGAGGGCCCTCAATGAGCAGTTCTTC. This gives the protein CASSGGARALNEQFF. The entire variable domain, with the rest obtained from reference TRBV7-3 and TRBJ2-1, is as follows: GAGVSQTPSNKVTEKGKYVELRCDPISGHTALYWYRQSLGQGPEFLIYFQGTGAADDSGLPNDRFFAVRPEGSVSTLKIQRTERGDSAVYLCASSGGARALNEQFFGPGTRLTVL.

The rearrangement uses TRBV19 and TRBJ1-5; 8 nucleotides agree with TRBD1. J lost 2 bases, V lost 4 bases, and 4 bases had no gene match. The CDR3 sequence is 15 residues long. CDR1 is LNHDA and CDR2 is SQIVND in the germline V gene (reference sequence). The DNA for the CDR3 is TGTGCCAGTAGTACAGACAGGGGTGGCAATCAGCCCCAGCATTTT. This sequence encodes CASSTDRGGNQPQHF.

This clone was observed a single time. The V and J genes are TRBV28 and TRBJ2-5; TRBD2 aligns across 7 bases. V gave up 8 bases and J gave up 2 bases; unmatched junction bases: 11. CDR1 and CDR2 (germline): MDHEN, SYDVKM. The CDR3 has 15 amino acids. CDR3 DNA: TGTGCCAGCTCCAAGGAACTAGCGACGCAAGAGACCCAGTACTTC. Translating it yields CASSKELATQETQYF.

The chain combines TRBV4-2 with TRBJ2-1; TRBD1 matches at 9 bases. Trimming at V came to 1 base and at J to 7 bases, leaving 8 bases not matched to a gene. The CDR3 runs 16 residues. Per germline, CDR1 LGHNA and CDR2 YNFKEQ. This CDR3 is CASSQGGTGSSNEQFF. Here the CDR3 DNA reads TGTGCCAGCAGCCAAGGTGGGACAGGGTCGTCAAATGAGCAGTTCTTC.

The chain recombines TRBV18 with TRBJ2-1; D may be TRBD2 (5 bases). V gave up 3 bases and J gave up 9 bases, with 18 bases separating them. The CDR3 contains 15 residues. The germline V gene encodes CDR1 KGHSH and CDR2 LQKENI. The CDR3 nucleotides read TGTGCCAGCTCACCTACTCTCCCTAGCAGCAGTGAGCAGTTCTTC. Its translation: CASSPTLPSSSEQFF.

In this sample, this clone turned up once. The CDR3 sequence is CSVRERNEQFF. Written as DNA, the CDR3 is TGCAGCGTCCGGGAACGTAATGAGCAGTTCTTC. V is TRBV29-1 and J is TRBJ2-1, with D perhaps TRBD2 (5 bases). Germline values: CDR1 SQVTM, CDR2 ANQGSEA. Between the trimmed V and J ends, which lost 6 bases and 7 bases, there was a span of 10 bases. The CDR3 spans 11 residues.